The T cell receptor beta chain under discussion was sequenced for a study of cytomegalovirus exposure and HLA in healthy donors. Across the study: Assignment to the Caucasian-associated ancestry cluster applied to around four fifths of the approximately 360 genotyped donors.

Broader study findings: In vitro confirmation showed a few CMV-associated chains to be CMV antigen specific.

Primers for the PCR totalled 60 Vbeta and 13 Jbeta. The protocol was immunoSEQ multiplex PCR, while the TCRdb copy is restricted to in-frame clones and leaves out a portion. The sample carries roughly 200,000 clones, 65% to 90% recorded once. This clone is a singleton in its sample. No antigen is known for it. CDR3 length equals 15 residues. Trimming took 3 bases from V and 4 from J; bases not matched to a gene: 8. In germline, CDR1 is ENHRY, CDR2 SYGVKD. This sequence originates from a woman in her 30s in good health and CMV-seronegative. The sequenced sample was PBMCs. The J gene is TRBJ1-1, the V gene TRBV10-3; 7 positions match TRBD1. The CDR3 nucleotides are TGTGCCATCAGTGAAAGGGCAGGGGGTCTCACTGAAGCTTTCTTT. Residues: CAISERAGGLTEAFF.